This T cell receptor beta chain comes out of a study of OX40 agonist ivuxolimab in advanced cancers. Whole-study context: From roughly 20 to 85 years was the age range, with a mean of approximately 63 years, and 70% to 85% were male.

About this clone itself: Its cognate antigen is unknown. The sample has other DNA sequences that encode this CDR3 too.

The repertoire was sequenced with immunoSEQ multiplex PCR; TCRdb's copy has only in-frame clones and lacks some. This repertoire shows 100,000 to 150,000 clones, about nine tenths found once; its top ten account for 0.95% to 1.4%. Germline CDR1 is SGHNT and CDR2 is YENEEA. The length of the CDR3 is 12 residues. Deletions cut 1 base from V and 3 bases from J, with 4 bases between. General study results and limits: By week 6 at 0.1 to 3.0 mg/kg, blood CD4+ and CD8+ T cells had expanded clonally.

Samples were taken at baseline and on day 1 of cycles 4 and 7. The starting material was CD4+ or CD8+ T cells sorted from blood, obtained in a trial of the OX40 agonist ivuxolimab. The gene calls are TRBV11-3 and TRBJ2-7; unclear D gene. The receptor was isolated from an adult with an advanced solid tumor such as melanoma, head and neck, liver or kidney cancer. The CDR3 loop is CASSLGSYEQYF. CDR3 coding DNA: TGTGCCAGCAGCTTAGGAAGCTACGAGCAGTACTTC.